The source of this T cell receptor beta chain is a study of blood T cell repertoires in COVID-19. Trimming stripped 2 bases from V and 0 bases from J, with 11 bases between. Germline lookup yields CDR1 SGHVS and CDR2 FQNEAQ. The CDR3 consists of 16 residues. Method: immunoSEQ multiplex PCR; TCRdb's copy keeps in-frame clones and lacks some. The table has about 150,000 clones, around 79% seen once. The J gene is TRBJ1-5, the V gene TRBV7-8; no clear D. The source is a man at least 80 years old with acute or convalescent COVID-19. The sequencing input was peripheral blood. The CDR3 protein is CASSLTSVSSNQPQHF. CDR3 DNA: TGTGCCAGCAGCTTAACCAGCGTTTCTAGCAATCAGCCCCAGCATTTT.